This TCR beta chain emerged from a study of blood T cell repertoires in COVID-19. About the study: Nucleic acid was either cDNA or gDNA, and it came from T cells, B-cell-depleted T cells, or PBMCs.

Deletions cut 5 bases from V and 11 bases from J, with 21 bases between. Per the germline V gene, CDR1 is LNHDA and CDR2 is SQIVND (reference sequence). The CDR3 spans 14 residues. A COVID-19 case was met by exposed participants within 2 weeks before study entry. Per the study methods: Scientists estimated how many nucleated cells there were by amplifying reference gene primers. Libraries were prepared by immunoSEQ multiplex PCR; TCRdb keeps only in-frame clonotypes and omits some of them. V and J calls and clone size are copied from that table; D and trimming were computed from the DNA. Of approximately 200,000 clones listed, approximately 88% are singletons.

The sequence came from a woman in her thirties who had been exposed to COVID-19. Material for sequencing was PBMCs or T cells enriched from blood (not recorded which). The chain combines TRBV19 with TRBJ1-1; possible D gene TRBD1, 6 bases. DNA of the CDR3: TGTGCCAGTAGTTCCTCCCGGGCCCAGAGGGGGGCTTTCTTT. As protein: CASSSSRAQRGAFF.